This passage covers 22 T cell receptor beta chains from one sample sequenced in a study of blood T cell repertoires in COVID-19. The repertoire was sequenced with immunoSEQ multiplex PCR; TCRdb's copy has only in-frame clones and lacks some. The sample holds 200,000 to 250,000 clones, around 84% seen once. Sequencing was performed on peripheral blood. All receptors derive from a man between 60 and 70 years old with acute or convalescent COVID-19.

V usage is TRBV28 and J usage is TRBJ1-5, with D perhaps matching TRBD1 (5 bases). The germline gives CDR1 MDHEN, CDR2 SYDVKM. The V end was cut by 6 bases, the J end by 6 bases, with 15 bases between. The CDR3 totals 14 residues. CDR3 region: CASSPPGEFQPQHF. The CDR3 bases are TGTGCCAGCAGCCCACCGGGGGAATTTCAGCCCCAGCATTTT.

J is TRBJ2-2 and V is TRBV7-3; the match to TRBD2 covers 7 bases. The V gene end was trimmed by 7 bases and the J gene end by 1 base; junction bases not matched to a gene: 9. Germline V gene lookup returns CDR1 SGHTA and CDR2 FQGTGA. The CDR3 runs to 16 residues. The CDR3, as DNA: TGTGCCAGCACCGAAGCGGGGACTCTGAACACCGGGGAGCTGTTTTTT. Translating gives CASTEAGTLNTGELFF.

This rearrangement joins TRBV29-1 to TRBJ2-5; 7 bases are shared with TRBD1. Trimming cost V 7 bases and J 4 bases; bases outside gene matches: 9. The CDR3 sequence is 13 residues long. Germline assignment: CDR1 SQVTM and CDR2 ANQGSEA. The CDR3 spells CSGAQGVGETQYF. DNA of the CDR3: TGCAGCGGCGCCCAGGGGGTTGGAGAGACCCAGTACTTC.

In DNA form, the CDR3 reads TGTGCCAGCAGCTTGGGGAAGGACTATGAAGAGACCCAGTACTTC. Amino acid sequence: CASSLGKDYEETQYF. This chain joins TRBV5-6 and TRBJ2-5, with D possibly matching TRBD2 (6 bases). With 0 bases removed from V and 3 bases from J, the gap between germline ends came to 12 bases. Germline CDR1 is SGHDT and CDR2 is YYEEEE. This CDR3 comprises 15 residues.

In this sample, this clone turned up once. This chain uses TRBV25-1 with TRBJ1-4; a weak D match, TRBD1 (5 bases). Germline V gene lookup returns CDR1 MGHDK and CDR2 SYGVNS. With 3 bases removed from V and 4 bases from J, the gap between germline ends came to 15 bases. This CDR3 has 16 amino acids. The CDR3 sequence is CASSDPQGWGNEKLFF. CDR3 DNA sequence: TGTGCCAGCAGTGACCCTCAGGGATGGGGTAATGAAAAACTGTTTTTT.

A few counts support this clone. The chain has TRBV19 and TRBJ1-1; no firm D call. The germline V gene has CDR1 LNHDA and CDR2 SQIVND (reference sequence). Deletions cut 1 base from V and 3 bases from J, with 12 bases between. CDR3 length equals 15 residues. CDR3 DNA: TGTGCCAGTAGTATAGTGGCGGGGAGGGACACTGAAGCTTTCTTT. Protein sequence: CASSIVAGRDTEAFF.

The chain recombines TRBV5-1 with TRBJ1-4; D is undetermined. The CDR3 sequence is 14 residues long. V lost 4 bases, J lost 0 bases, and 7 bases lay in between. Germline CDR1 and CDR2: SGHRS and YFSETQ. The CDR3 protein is CASSHTATNEKLFF. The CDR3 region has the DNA TGCGCCAGCAGCCACACCGCAACTAATGAAAAACTGTTTTTT. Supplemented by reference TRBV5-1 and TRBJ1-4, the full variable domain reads KAGVTQTPRYLIKTRGQQVTLSCSPISGHRSVSWYQQTPGQGLQFLFEYFSETQRNKGNFPGRFSGRQFSNSRSEMNVSTLELGDSALYLCASSHTATNEKLFFGSGTQLSVL.

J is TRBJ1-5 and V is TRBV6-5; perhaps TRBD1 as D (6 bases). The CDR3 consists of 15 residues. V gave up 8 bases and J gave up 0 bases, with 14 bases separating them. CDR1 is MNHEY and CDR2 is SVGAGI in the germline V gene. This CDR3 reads CASRNGQNSNQPQHF. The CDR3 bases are TGTGCCAGCCGCAACGGACAGAATAGCAATCAGCCCCAGCATTTT.

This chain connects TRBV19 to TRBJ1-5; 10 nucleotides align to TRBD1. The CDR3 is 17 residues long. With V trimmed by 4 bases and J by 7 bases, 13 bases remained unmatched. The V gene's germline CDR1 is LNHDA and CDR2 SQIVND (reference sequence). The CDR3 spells CASSSSGDRGIGQPQHF. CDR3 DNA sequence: TGTGCCAGTAGTAGTTCGGGGGACAGGGGAATCGGGCAGCCCCAGCATTTT.

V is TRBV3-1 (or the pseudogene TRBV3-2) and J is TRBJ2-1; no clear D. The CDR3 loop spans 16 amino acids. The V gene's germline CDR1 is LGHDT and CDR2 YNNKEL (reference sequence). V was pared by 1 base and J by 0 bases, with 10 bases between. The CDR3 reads CASSQVGFLSYNEQFF. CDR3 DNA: TGTGCCAGCAGCCAAGTGGGCTTCCTCTCCTACAATGAGCAGTTCTTC.

CDR3 coding DNA: TGCGCCAGCAGCTTGGCGTCTTTGGACAGGGCCCCCTACGAGCAGTACTTC. Translating it yields CASSLASLDRAPYEQYF. This chain uses TRBV5-1 with TRBJ2-7; 8 nucleotides align to TRBD1. Germline V gene data show CDR1 as SGHRS and CDR2 as YFSETQ. The CDR3 spans 17 residues. V gave up 0 bases and J gave up 2 bases; unmatched junction bases: 10.

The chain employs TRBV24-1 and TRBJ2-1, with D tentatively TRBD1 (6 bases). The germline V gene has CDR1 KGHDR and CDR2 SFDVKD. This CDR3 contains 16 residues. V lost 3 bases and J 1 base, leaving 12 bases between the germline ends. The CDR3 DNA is TGTGCCACCAGTGATCCGGACAGCCTTTCCTACAATGAGCAGTTCTTC. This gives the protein CATSDPDSLSYNEQFF.

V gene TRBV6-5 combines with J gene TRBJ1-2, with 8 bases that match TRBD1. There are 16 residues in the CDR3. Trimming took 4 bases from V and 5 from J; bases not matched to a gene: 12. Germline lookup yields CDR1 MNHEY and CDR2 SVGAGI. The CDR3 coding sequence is TGTGCCAGCAGTTTGACCTCTGGACAGGGAGAATATGGCTACACCTTC. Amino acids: CASSLTSGQGEYGYTF.

The DNA for the CDR3 is TGTGCCAGTAGTAACTACTTGAACACTGAAGCTTTCTTT. Translating gives CASSNYLNTEAFF. V usage is TRBV19 and J usage is TRBJ1-1; D is unresolved. Germline-derived CDR1 and CDR2 are LNHDA and SQIVND (reference sequence). V was shortened by 4 bases and J by 0 bases, with 6 bases between the two germline ends. The CDR3 runs 13 residues. Full variable domain (rest looked up from reference TRBV19 and TRBJ1-1): DGGITQSPKYLFRKEGQNVTLSCEQNLNHDAMYWYRQDPGQGLRLIYYSQIVNDFQKGDIAEGYSVSREKKESFPLTVTSAQKNPTAFYLCASSNYLNTEAFFGQGTRLTVV.

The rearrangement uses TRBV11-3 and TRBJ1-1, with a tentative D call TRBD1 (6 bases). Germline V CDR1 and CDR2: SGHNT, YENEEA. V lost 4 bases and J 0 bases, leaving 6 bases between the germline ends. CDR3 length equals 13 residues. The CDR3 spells CASSWTVNTEAFF. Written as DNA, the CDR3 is TGTGCCAGCAGCTGGACAGTGAACACTGAAGCTTTCTTT.

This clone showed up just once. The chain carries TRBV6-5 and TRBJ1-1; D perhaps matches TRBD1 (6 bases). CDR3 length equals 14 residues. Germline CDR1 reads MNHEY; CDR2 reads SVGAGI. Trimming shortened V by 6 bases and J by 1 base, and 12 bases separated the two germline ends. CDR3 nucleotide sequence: TGTGCCAGCAGCCAGGGGCTGGAGAACACTGAAGCTTTCTTT. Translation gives CASSQGLENTEAFF.

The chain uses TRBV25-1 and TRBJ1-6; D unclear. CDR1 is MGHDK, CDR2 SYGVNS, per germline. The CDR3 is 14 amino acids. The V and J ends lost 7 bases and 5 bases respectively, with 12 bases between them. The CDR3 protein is CASTGLADNSPLHF. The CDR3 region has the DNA TGTGCCAGCACGGGCCTAGCCGATAATTCACCCCTCCACTTT. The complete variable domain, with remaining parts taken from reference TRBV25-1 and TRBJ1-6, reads EADIYQTPRYLVIGTGKKITLECSQTMGHDKMYWYQQDPGMELHLIHYSYGVNSTEKGDLSSESTVSRIRTEHFPLTLESARPSHTSQYLCASTGLADNSPLHFGNGTRLTVT.

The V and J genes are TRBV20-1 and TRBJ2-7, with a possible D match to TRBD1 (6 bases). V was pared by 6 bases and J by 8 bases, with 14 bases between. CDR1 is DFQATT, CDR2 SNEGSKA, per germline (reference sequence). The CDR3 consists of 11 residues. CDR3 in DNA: TGCAGTGCAAGGACAGCCCCCAAGCAGTACTTC. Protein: CSARTAPKQYF.

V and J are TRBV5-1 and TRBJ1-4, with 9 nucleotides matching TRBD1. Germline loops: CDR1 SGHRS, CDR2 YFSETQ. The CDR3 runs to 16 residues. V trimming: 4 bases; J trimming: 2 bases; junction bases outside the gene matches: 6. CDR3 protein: CASSVGTGSTNEKLFF. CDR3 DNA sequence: TGCGCCAGCAGCGTAGGGACAGGGTCTACTAATGAAAAACTGTTTTTT. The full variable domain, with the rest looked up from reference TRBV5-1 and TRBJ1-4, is KAGVTQTPRYLIKTRGQQVTLSCSPISGHRSVSWYQQTPGQGLQFLFEYFSETQRNKGNFPGRFSGRQFSNSRSEMNVSTLELGDSALYLCASSVGTGSTNEKLFFGSGTQLSVL.

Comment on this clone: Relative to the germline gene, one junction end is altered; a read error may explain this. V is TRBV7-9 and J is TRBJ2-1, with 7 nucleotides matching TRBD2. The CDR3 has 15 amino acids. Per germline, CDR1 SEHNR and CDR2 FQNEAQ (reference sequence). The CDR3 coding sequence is TGTGCCAGCAGACCAGGACGAGCGGGGACCGCGAAGTCGATCTTC. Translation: CASRPGRAGTAKSIF. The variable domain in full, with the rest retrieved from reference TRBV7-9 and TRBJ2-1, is DTGVSQNPRHKITKRGQNVTFRCDPISEHNRLYWYRQTLGQGPEFLTYFQNEAQLEKSRLLSDRFSAERPKGSFSTLEIQRTEQGDSAMYLCASRPGRAGTAKSIFGPGTRLTVL.

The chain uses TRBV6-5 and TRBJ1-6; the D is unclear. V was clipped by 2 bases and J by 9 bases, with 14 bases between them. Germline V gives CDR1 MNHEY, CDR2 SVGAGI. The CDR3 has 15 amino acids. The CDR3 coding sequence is TGTGCCAGCAGTTACAAGCCGGTCGCTGGTTCACCCCTCCACTTT. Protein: CASSYKPVAGSPLHF.

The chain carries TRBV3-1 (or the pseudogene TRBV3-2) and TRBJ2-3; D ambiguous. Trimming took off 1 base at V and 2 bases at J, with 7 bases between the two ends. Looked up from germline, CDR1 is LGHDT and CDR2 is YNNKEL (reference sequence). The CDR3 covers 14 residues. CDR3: CASSQVLNTDTQYF. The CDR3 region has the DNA TGTGCCAGCAGCCAAGTACTAAACACAGATACGCAGTATTTT.